This entry features one T cell receptor (beta chain) sequence. Its antigen is currently unknown. CDR1 is MDHEN, CDR2 SYDVKM, per germline. With 6 bases clipped from V and 1 base from J, the junction kept 3 bases outside the gene matches. The CDR3 loop spans 14 amino acids. Sequenced by immunoSEQ multiplex PCR; TCRdb stores in-frame clones only, minus some. The sample lists 5,000 to 7,000 clones; roughly four fifths were seen once. This sample is part of a study of tissue T cells after allogeneic stem cell transplantation. Background on the study: This research-autopsy study prospectively enrolled adult allogeneic hematopoietic cell transplant recipients with steroid-refractory graft-versus-host disease. Graft-versus-host disease patients received grafts, several unmodified and three CD34-selected to deplete T cells. Viable blood and marrow gave sorted CD3+ T cells if numbers allowed. Study results and caveats: Motif-based clustering found tissue-specific repertoire signatures shared across patients, though few clones were shared.

The rearrangement uses TRBV28 and TRBJ2-3; TRBD1 agrees at 8 bases. The input for sequencing was blood, taken before transplantation. The TCR sequence derives from a man aged 40-75 years who later had graft-versus-host disease after an allogeneic stem cell transplant. The CDR3 DNA follows: TGTGCCAGCAGCCCGGACAGGGGCACAGATACGCAGTATTTT. Residues: CASSPDRGTDTQYF.